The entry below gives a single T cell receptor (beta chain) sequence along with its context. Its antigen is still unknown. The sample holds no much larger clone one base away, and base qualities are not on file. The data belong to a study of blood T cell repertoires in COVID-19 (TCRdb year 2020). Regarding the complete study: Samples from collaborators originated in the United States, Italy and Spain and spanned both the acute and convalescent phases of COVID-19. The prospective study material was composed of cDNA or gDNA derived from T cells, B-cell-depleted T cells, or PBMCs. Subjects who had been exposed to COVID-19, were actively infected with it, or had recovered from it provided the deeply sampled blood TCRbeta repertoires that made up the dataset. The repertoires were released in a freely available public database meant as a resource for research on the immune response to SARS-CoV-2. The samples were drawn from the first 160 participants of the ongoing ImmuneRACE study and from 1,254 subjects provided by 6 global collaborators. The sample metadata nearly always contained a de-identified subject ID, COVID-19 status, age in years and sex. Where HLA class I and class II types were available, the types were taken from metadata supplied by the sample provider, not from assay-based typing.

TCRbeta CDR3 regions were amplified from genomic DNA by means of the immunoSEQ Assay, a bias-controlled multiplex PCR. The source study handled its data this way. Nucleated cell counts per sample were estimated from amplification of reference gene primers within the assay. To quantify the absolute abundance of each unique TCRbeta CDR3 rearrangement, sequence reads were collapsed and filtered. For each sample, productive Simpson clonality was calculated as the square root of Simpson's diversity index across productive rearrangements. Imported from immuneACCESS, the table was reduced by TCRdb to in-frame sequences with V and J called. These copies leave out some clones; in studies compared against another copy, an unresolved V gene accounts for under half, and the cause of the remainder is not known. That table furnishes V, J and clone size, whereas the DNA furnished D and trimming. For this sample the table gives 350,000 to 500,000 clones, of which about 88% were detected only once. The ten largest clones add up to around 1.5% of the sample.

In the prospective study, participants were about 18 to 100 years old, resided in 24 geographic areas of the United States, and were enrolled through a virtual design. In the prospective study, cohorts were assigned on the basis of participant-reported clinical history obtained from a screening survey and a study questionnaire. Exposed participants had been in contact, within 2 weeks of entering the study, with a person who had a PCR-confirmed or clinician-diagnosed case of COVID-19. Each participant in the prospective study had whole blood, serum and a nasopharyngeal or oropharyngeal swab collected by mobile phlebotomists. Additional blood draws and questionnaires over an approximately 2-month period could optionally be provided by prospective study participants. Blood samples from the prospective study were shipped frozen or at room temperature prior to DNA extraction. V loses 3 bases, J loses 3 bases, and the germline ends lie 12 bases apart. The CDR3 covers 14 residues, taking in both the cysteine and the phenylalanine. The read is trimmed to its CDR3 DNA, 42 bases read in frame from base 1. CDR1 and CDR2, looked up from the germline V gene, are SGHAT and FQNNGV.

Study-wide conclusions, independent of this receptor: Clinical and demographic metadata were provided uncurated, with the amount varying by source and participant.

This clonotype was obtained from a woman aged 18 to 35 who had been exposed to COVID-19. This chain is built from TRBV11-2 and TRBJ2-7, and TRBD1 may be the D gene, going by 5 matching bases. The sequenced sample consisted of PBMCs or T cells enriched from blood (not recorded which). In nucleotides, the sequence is TGTGCCAGCAGCTTTGGGTCAGGGTACTACGAGCAGTACTTC. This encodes CASSFGSGYYEQYF.